This entry concerns a single TCR beta chain. Its antigen is not identified. Measured with immunoSEQ multiplex PCR; TCRdb has only the in-frame clones, and not every one. The sample lists more than 45,000 clones; about 88% were seen once. The data derive from a study of OX40 agonist ivuxolimab in advanced cancers. Study context: Dose-escalation cases comprised hepatocellular carcinoma, melanoma, renal cell or head and neck cancer. One hepatocellular carcinoma and two cutaneous melanoma patients partially responded. Study results and caveats: Relative to CD4+ cells, CD8+ T cells on average had more expanded clones. CD4+ and CD8+ blood T cells expanded clonally by week 6 at 0.1 to 3.0 mg/kg.

The specimen comprised CD4+ or CD8+ T cells sorted from blood, sampled in a trial of the OX40 agonist ivuxolimab. This clonotype originated in an adult with an advanced solid tumor such as melanoma, head and neck, liver or kidney cancer.

The CDR3 DNA follows: TGTGCCAGCTCTAGGCGCCTTTTCTCCTACGAGCAGTACTTC. As protein: CASSRRLFSYEQYF. The chain is built from TRBV27 and TRBJ2-7; the D is unclear. Looked up from germline, CDR1 is MNHEY and CDR2 is SMNVEV (reference sequence). The CDR3 has 14 amino acids. Trimming left V 8 bases short and J 0 bases short, with 14 bases between.